This passage covers 30 T cell receptor beta chains from one sample sequenced in a study of cytomegalovirus exposure and HLA in healthy donors. With 60 Vbeta and 13 Jbeta primers, the PCR was carried out. Assay used: immunoSEQ multiplex PCR; TCRdb lists only in-frame clones, some missing. The sample shows about 270,000 clones, approximately 70% of them seen only once. Sample: PBMCs. The receptors originated from a female donor in good health and CMV-seronegative.

This chain links TRBV9 with TRBJ1-4; maybe TRBD1 (6 bases). CDR1 and CDR2 (germline): SGDLS, YYNGEE. The CDR3 length is 18 residues. V lost 2 bases and J 4 bases, leaving 21 bases between the germline ends. In DNA form, the CDR3 reads TGTGCCAGCAGCGTCCAAGAGCACCGAGGACAGCATAATGAAAAACTGTTTTTT. Its translation is CASSVQEHRGQHNEKLFF.

The chain is built from TRBV2 and TRBJ1-4; TRBD1 aligns across 7 bases. The germline V gene encodes CDR1 SNHLY and CDR2 FYNNEI. This CDR3 is built from 16 residues. V dropped 4 bases and J dropped 13; count of bases not matched to a gene: 18. CDR3: CASSARAQRQGPGLFF. CDR3 nucleotides: TGTGCCAGCAGTGCCCGAGCCCAGAGACAGGGACCAGGACTGTTTTTT.

J is TRBJ2-7 and V is TRBV10-1, with TRBD2 identical over 9 bases. The V and J ends lost 10 bases and 3 bases, in that order; junction bases with no gene match: 16. The length of the CDR3 is 16 residues. The germline CDR1 and CDR2 sequences are WNHNN and SYGVQD (reference sequence). As DNA, the CDR3 is TGCGCCACCCCGTCCCAGGCGGGAGGGCCTAGCTACGAGCAGTACTTC. Translation gives CATPSQAGGPSYEQYF.

The J gene is TRBJ1-1, the V gene TRBV29-1; 8 bases align to TRBD1. Germline V gene data show CDR1 as SQVTM and CDR2 as ANQGSEA. This CDR3 is built from 13 residues. After removal of 5 bases from V and 1 base from J, the junction contained 3 bases not matched to a gene. Here the CDR3 DNA reads TGCAGCGTTCACAGGGGGAGGAACACTGAAGCTTTCTTT. Translated: CSVHRGRNTEAFF.

Concerning this clone itself: The sample has other DNA sequences that encode this CDR3 too. The chain has TRBV5-6 and TRBJ2-7, with 8 nucleotides matching TRBD1. The CDR3 contains 13 residues. Germline trimming cut 0 bases from V and 4 bases from J; bases unmatched to any gene: 0. Germline CDR1 reads SGHDT; CDR2 reads YYEEEE. The CDR3 region has the DNA TGTGCCAGCAGCTTGGACAGGGGGTACGAGCAGTACTTC. Encoded protein: CASSLDRGYEQYF.

The DNA for the CDR3 is TGTGCCTGGAGTCCCGGGACAGGGGTCGGCGAGCAGTACTTC. Amino acid sequence: CAWSPGTGVGEQYF. V and J are TRBV30 and TRBJ2-5; 10 nucleotides align to TRBD1. The tail of the sequence fits TRBJ2-7 better, so the J call may be wrong. Germline CDR1 is GTSNPN and CDR2 is SVGIG (reference sequence). CDR3 length: 14 amino acids.

This chain uses TRBV2 with TRBJ1-1; D might be TRBD1 (6 bases). Germline V CDR1 and CDR2: SNHLY, FYNNEI. V was pared by 8 bases and J by 5 bases, with 18 bases between. The CDR3 totals 14 residues. The CDR3 protein is CASGRAAGETEAFF. The CDR3 bases are TGTGCCAGCGGCCGAGCCGCAGGGGAGACTGAAGCTTTCTTT.

The chain couples TRBV28 to TRBJ2-1, with 9 nucleotides matching TRBD2. The CDR3 loop spans 18 amino acids. CDR1 and CDR2 (germline): MDHEN, SYDVKM. With 7 bases clipped from V and 5 bases from J, the junction kept 18 bases outside the gene matches. CDR3 nucleotide sequence: TGTGCCAGCACCACCCGACTAGCGGACCTCTTGGCCCACAATGAGCAGTTCTTC. Encoded protein: CASTTRLADLLAHNEQFF.

The rearrangement uses TRBV9 and TRBJ2-1; the match to TRBD2 covers 10 bases. The CDR3 covers 16 residues. Per germline, CDR1 SGDLS and CDR2 YYNGEE. V trimming: 1 base; J trimming: 10 bases; junction bases outside the gene matches: 11. CDR3: CASSVRLAGVMGEQFF. The CDR3 DNA reads TGTGCCAGCAGCGTAAGGCTAGCGGGAGTCATGGGCGAGCAGTTCTTC. The variable domain in full, completed from reference TRBV9 and TRBJ2-1, reads DSGVTQTPKHLITATGQRVTLRCSPRSGDLSVYWYQQSLDQGLQFLIQYYNGEERAKGNILERFSAQQFPDLHSELNLSSLELGDSALYFCASSVRLAGVMGEQFFGPGTRLTVL.

Only a few counts were recorded for this clone. The rearrangement uses TRBV4-1 and TRBJ2-4, with no clear D. Germline CDR1 and CDR2: MGHRA and YSYEKL. V was trimmed by 1 base and J by 8 bases, leaving 6 bases between them. This CDR3 spans 12 amino acids. The CDR3 region is CASSQGGDIQYF. The CDR3 DNA reads as TGCGCCAGCAGCCAAGGAGGAGACATTCAGTACTTC.

The CDR3 DNA reads TGTGCCAGCAGCTCAAATCGGGACAGGTCCTGGGGCGAGCAGTACTTC. Encoded protein: CASSSNRDRSWGEQYF. The gene calls are TRBV11-2 and TRBJ2-7; 8 bases agree with TRBD1. Germline-derived CDR1 and CDR2 are SGHAT and FQNNGV. Unmatched junction bases numbered 14, after V lost 4 bases and J lost 6 bases. The CDR3 sequence is 16 residues long. The full variable domain, completed using reference TRBV11-2 and TRBJ2-7, is EAGVAQSPRYKIIEKRQSVAFWCNPISGHATLYWYQQILGQGPKLLIQFQNNGVVDDSQLPKDRFSAERLKGVDSTLKIQPAKLEDSAVYLCASSSNRDRSWGEQYFGPGTRLTVT.

The rearrangement links TRBV18 to TRBJ2-3, with D hard to call. Looked up from germline, CDR1 is KGHSH and CDR2 is LQKENI. This CDR3 spans 13 amino acids. Trimming pared 2 bases from V and 4 bases from J, leaving 7 bases between. The CDR3 DNA reads TGTGCCAGCTCACCAGGCCTTCCAGATACGCAGTATTTT. Protein sequence: CASSPGLPDTQYF.

V and J are TRBV2 and TRBJ1-1; no reliable D call. The CDR3 spans 13 residues. The germline gives CDR1 SNHLY, CDR2 FYNNEI. V dropped 2 bases and J dropped 2 bases, with 6 bases sitting between them. CDR3 DNA sequence: TGTGCCAGCAGTGAACGGGGTAACACTGAAGCTTTCTTT. Its translation: CASSERGNTEAFF.

The chain employs TRBV19 and TRBJ2-2; D call uncertain. The CDR3 spans 14 residues. The V end lost 6 bases, the J end lost 4 bases, and 12 bases lay between the germline ends. Germline CDR1 is LNHDA and CDR2 is SQIVND (reference sequence). The CDR3 here is CASRSPGITGELFF. The CDR3 coding sequence is TGTGCCAGTAGGAGTCCAGGAATCACCGGGGAGCTGTTTTTT.

This clone came up a few times. The genes are TRBV29-1 and TRBJ2-1; 11 positions agree with TRBD1. The CDR3 runs 14 residues. Germline CDR1 and CDR2: SQVTM and ANQGSEA. V lost 5 bases to trimming and J lost 8 bases; unmatched junction nucleotides: 8. The CDR3 region is CSVFRDRGDYEQFF. The CDR3 DNA reads as TGCAGCGTTTTTAGGGACAGGGGGGATTATGAGCAGTTCTTC.

V and J are TRBV25-1 and TRBJ2-3; tentative D call: TRBD2 (5 bases). CDR3 length: 11 amino acids. CDR1 and CDR2 from the germline V gene are MGHDK and SYGVNS. The V gene lost 6 bases and the J gene lost 5 bases, with 6 bases spanning the gap. The DNA of the CDR3 is TGTGCCAGCAGAAGCGGAGATACGCAGTATTTT. Encoded protein: CASRSGDTQYF.

The genes are TRBV14 and TRBJ2-5, with 9 bases aligning to TRBD2. J gave up 3 bases and V 0 bases, and 8 bases lay outside the gene matches. There are 17 residues in the CDR3. Germline CDR1 reads SGHDN; CDR2 reads FVKESK. The CDR3 DNA is TGTGCCAGCAGCCAAGATCTACTAGCGGGTCGGAAAGAGACCCAGTACTTC. Amino acid sequence: CASSQDLLAGRKETQYF.

Here the CDR3 reads CASSLSPGVGQYF. The CDR3 DNA follows: TGTGCCAGCAGTTTGTCCCCGGGAGTTGGGCAGTACTTC. The rearrangement links TRBV6-5 to TRBJ2-7; perhaps TRBD2 as D (6 bases). This CDR3 comprises 13 residues. Germline V gene data show CDR1 as MNHEY and CDR2 as SVGAGI. Between the trimmed V and J ends, which lost 4 bases and 9 bases, there was a span of 16 bases.

The sample holds a few counts of this clone. The chain employs TRBV27 and TRBJ1-1, with 7 nucleotides matching TRBD1. The CDR3 runs 15 residues. Germline V CDR1 and CDR2: MNHEY, SMNVEV (reference sequence). The ends lost 4 bases at V and 5 bases at J; junction bases unmatched: 10. The CDR3 sequence: CASSYLQPGQTEAFF. DNA of the CDR3: TGTGCCAGCAGTTACCTCCAGCCGGGACAGACTGAAGCTTTCTTT.

V is TRBV5-6 and J is TRBJ1-2; a possible D gene is TRBD1 (5 bases). With 0 bases removed from V and 3 bases from J, the gap between germline ends came to 12 bases. The CDR3 covers 15 residues. Germline loops: CDR1 SGHDT, CDR2 YYEEEE. The CDR3 nucleotides read TGTGCCAGCAGCTTGGGTGGACGGGGGGACTATGGCTACACCTTC. It codes for CASSLGGRGDYGYTF.

This rearrangement joins TRBV6-6 to TRBJ2-1; 10 nucleotides align to TRBD2. Trimming took 1 base from V and 6 from J; bases not matched to a gene: 6. CDR1 and CDR2 from the germline V gene are MNHNY and SVGAGI (reference sequence). The CDR3 spans 16 residues. The CDR3 here is CASSYYSSGRSNEQFF. CDR3 in DNA: TGTGCCAGCAGTTACTACTCTAGCGGGAGAAGCAATGAGCAGTTCTTC.

As for this clone: One end of the junction fails to match germline, which may point to a read error. The chain recombines TRBV7-9 with TRBJ2-7; D ambiguous. The germline V gene has CDR1 SEHNR and CDR2 FQNEAQ (reference sequence). The CDR3 is 15 residues long. The chain's CDR3 is CSSSPRALLSYEQYF. The CDR3 DNA reads TGTTCCAGCAGTCCTAGAGCCCTCCTTTCCTACGAGCAGTACTTC.

This chain uses TRBV29-1 with TRBJ1-5, with unresolved D. Trimming left V 6 bases short and J 3 bases short, with 12 bases between. The CDR3 sequence is 13 residues long. From germline, CDR1 is SQVTM and CDR2 ANQGSEA. CDR3 nucleotide sequence: TGCAGCGTCCAAGGAGCCCCCAATCAGCCCCAGCATTTT. Translation: CSVQGAPNQPQHF.

The rearrangement joins TRBV6-1 to TRBJ2-4; the D is unclear. V shed 2 bases and J shed 8 bases, with 19 bases lying between them. This CDR3 contains 16 residues. The germline gives CDR1 MNHNS, CDR2 SASEGT. In DNA form, the CDR3 reads TGTGCCAGCAGTGAACCGACGCTGGTTGGGCTTGACATTCAGTACTTC. This translates into CASSEPTLVGLDIQYF.

The gene calls are TRBV7-2 and TRBJ1-4, with D perhaps TRBD1 (5 bases). The CDR3 length is 15 residues. Trimming stripped 0 bases from V and 4 bases from J, with 9 bases between. Germline V gives CDR1 SGHTA, CDR2 FQGNSA. The DNA for the CDR3 is TGTGCCAGCAGCTTAGCCTTGGGGGGTAATGAAAAACTGTTTTTT. Encoded protein: CASSLALGGNEKLFF.

The gene calls are TRBV18 and TRBJ1-2; unclear D gene. Trimming took off 3 bases at V and 0 bases at J, with 8 bases between the two ends. The germline V gene encodes CDR1 KGHSH and CDR2 LQKENI. The CDR3 spans 14 residues. CDR3 DNA sequence: TGTGCCAGCTCACCTTCAGTGACTAACTATGGCTACACCTTC. Its translation is CASSPSVTNYGYTF.

The CDR3 DNA follows: TGTGCCAGCAGCTTGGGACAGGGGATCTATGGCTACACCTTC. It codes for CASSLGQGIYGYTF. The V gene is TRBV7-9, the J gene TRBJ1-2, with 10 bases aligning to TRBD1. The CDR3 has 14 residues. V trimming: 3 bases; J trimming: 4 bases; junction bases outside the gene matches: 2. From germline, CDR1 is SEHNR and CDR2 FQNEAQ (reference sequence).

The chain has TRBV28 and TRBJ1-1; TRBD1 matches 9 bases. The V gene end was trimmed by 5 bases and the J gene end by 1 base; junction bases not matched to a gene: 5. Germline values: CDR1 MDHEN, CDR2 SYDVKM. CDR3 length: 15 residues. CDR3 nucleotides: TGTGCCAGCAGTACCTGGACAGGGGCGAACACTGAAGCTTTCTTT. Translation: CASSTWTGANTEAFF.

The chain has TRBV10-3 and TRBJ2-7; D might be TRBD1 (5 bases). Trimming removed 0 bases from V and 0 bases from J, with 9 bases in between. There are 15 residues in the CDR3. Per the germline V gene, CDR1 is ENHRY and CDR2 is SYGVKD. CDR3 protein: CAISESAQGSYEQYF. The CDR3, as DNA: TGTGCCATCAGTGAGTCCGCGCAGGGCTCCTACGAGCAGTACTTC.

This CDR3 is CASSLVIGESTGELFF. DNA for the CDR3: TGTGCCAGCAGCTTAGTTATCGGGGAGAGCACCGGGGAGCTGTTTTTT. The chain combines TRBV7-6 with TRBJ2-2; D perhaps matches TRBD2 (5 bases). This CDR3 spans 16 amino acids. The germline CDR1 and CDR2 sequences are SGHVS and FNYEAQ. Between the trimmed V and J ends, which lost 1 base and 4 bases, there was a span of 13 bases.